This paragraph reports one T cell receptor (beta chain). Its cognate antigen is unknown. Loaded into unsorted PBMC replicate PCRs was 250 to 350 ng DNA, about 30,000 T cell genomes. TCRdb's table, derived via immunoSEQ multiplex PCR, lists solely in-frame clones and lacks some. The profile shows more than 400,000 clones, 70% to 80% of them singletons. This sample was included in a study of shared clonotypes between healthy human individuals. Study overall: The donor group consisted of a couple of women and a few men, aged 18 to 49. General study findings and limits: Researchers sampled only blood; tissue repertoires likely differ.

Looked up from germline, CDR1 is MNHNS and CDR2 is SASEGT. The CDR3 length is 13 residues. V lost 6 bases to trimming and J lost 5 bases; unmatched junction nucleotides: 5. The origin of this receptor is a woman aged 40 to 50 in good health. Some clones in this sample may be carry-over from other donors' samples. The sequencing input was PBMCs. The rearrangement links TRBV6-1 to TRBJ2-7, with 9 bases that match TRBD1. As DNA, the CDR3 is TGTGCCAGCAGGCCACAGGGGGCGGACGAGCAGTACTTC. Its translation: CASRPQGADEQYF.